Following are 28 T cell receptor beta chains from one sample sequenced in a study of cytomegalovirus exposure and HLA in healthy donors. The PCR made use of 60 Vbeta and 13 Jbeta primers. Sequencing used immunoSEQ multiplex PCR; TCRdb keeps in-frame clones, though not all of them. The sample lists some 160,000 clones; approximately 68% were seen once. Input material: PBMCs. The receptors shown here come from a man aged 35-49 years in good health and CMV-seronegative.

The CDR3 DNA sequence: TGTGCCAGCAGCGTAGCTTTAGGGAGGGGAGGTGATACGCAGTATTTT. It encodes CASSVALGRGGDTQYF. The chain has TRBV9 and TRBJ2-3; 7 nucleotides align to TRBD2. Germline CDR1 reads SGDLS; CDR2 reads YYNGEE. Trimming cost V 0 bases and J 6 bases; bases outside gene matches: 10. This CDR3 has 16 amino acids.

This clone has more than one count but fewer than ten. This chain connects TRBV5-1 to TRBJ2-2; TRBD1 matches 8 bases. Germline V gives CDR1 SGHRS, CDR2 YFSETQ. V dropped 0 bases and J dropped 7; count of bases not matched to a gene: 5. The CDR3 extends over 15 amino acids. For the CDR3, the DNA is TGCGCCAGCAGCTTGGTAACAGGGGGATTCGGGGAGCTGTTTTTT. Residues: CASSLVTGGFGELFF.

The genes are TRBV5-1 and TRBJ2-4, with no clear D. The CDR3 totals 15 residues. Germline lookup yields CDR1 SGHRS and CDR2 YFSETQ. V lost 0 bases and J 2 bases, leaving 9 bases between the germline ends. CDR3 DNA sequence: TGCGCCAGCAGCTTGGGGAGTTCTACCAAAAACATTCAGTACTTC. It is translated as CASSLGSSTKNIQYF.

This chain uses TRBV30 with TRBJ1-2; no clear D. The CDR3 sequence is 12 residues long. The germline V and J ends were trimmed by 0 bases and 6 bases, with 8 bases remaining between them. Germline V CDR1 and CDR2: GTSNPN, SVGIG (reference sequence). The CDR3 loop is CAWSVIRDGYTF. CDR3 DNA sequence: TGTGCCTGGAGTGTAATTCGGGATGGCTACACCTTC.

J is TRBJ1-6 and V is TRBV11-2, with D possibly matching TRBD1 (5 bases). There are 16 residues in the CDR3. Germline assignment: CDR1 SGHAT and CDR2 FQNNGV. The V gene lost 3 bases and the J gene lost 7 bases, with 16 bases spanning the gap. The CDR3 coding sequence is TGTGCCAGCAGCTTTCCCCCAGGGAATCCAAATTCACCCCTCCACTTT. Its protein is CASSFPPGNPNSPLHF.

The table lists this clone with a count of one. This chain uses TRBV29-1 with TRBJ1-2; TRBD1 matches at 7 bases. CDR3 length equals 12 residues. Per germline, CDR1 SQVTM and CDR2 ANQGSEA. The V segment lost 6 bases and the J segment 8 bases; nucleotides outside the gene matches: 9. The CDR3 nucleotides are TGCAGCGTAGACAGGGTTAGGGACGGCTACACCTTC. Encoded protein: CSVDRVRDGYTF.

V gene TRBV5-6 combines with J gene TRBJ1-4, with D perhaps matching TRBD1 (5 bases). The germline gives CDR1 SGHDT, CDR2 YYEEEE. The CDR3 runs 18 residues. The V end lost 4 bases, the J end lost 5 bases, and 24 bases lay between the germline ends. The CDR3 spells CASSRGTGPPYLNEKLFF. CDR3 bases: TGTGCCAGCAGCCGGGGGACCGGACCTCCTTATTTAAATGAAAAACTGTTTTTT.

V and J are TRBV5-1 and TRBJ2-1; 9 bases align to TRBD1. This CDR3 contains 17 residues. Germline V gene lookup returns CDR1 SGHRS and CDR2 YFSETQ. The V segment lost 3 bases and the J segment 6 bases; nucleotides outside the gene matches: 13. In DNA, the CDR3 is TGCGCCAGCAGCTGGACCTGGGACAGGGAGAACGGCAATGAGCAGTTCTTC. It specifies CASSWTWDRENGNEQFF.

This CDR3 is CASALLGGGDTQYF. CDR3 nucleotides: TGTGCCAGCGCTCTTCTTGGCGGTGGAGATACGCAGTATTTT. This chain uses TRBV2 with TRBJ2-3; D unresolved. V lost 8 bases and J lost 5, with 17 bases in between. This CDR3 has 14 residues. Germline V CDR1 and CDR2: SNHLY, FYNNEI.

The chain combines TRBV2 with TRBJ1-1; 8 bases fit TRBD1. The J segment lost 4 bases and the V segment lost 4 bases, leaving 2 bases of the junction unmatched. The CDR3 sequence is 13 residues long. Germline V CDR1 and CDR2: SNHLY, FYNNEI. The CDR3 bases are TGTGCCAGCAGTGTCGACAGGGGCACTGAAGCTTTCTTT. The encoded protein is CASSVDRGTEAFF.

The rearrangement links TRBV2 to TRBJ2-1; 9 nucleotides match TRBD1. Germline CDR1 and CDR2: SNHLY and FYNNEI. This CDR3 region has 15 residues. Germline trimming cut 6 bases from V and 5 bases from J; bases unmatched to any gene: 8. CDR3 DNA sequence: TGTGCCAGCAGAGATGACAGGGGGAAGAACAATGAGCAGTTCTTC. The encoded protein is CASRDDRGKNNEQFF.

The chain couples TRBV7-2 to TRBJ1-2; D is possibly TRBD1 (5 bases). V was trimmed by 0 bases and J by 8 bases, leaving 13 bases between them. CDR1 and CDR2 from the germline V gene are SGHTA and FQGNSA. The CDR3 is 14 residues long. CDR3 region: CASSLAGRGQGYTF. CDR3 nucleotides: TGTGCCAGCAGCTTAGCGGGGCGGGGCCAGGGCTACACCTTC.

The genes are TRBV29-1 and TRBJ2-7, with 8 bases aligning to TRBD2. With V trimmed by 3 bases and J by 5 bases, 6 bases remained unmatched. Per the germline V gene, CDR1 is SQVTM and CDR2 is ANQGSEA. The CDR3 length is 13 residues. Written as DNA, the CDR3 is TGCAGCGTTGATGGGACTAGGATCAACGAGCAGTACTTC. It yields the protein CSVDGTRINEQYF.

This clone was seen a single time. The genes are TRBV7-2 and TRBJ1-1; 8 nucleotides line up with TRBD1. With V trimmed by 4 bases and J by 1 base, 5 bases remained unmatched. The germline V gene has CDR1 SGHTA and CDR2 FQGNSA. The CDR3 spans 15 residues. The CDR3 DNA sequence: TGTGCCAGCAGCTCAAGGACAGGGTGGAACACTGAAGCTTTCTTT. Translated, it gives CASSSRTGWNTEAFF.

The chain links TRBV5-1 to TRBJ2-5, with TRBD2 identical over 7 bases. The J call may not be correct, given that the DNA end is closer to TRBJ2-7. CDR3 size: 11 residues. Germline lookup yields CDR1 SGHRS and CDR2 YFSETQ. The CDR3 protein is CASKRDYEQYF. CDR3 in DNA: TGCGCCAGCAAGCGGGACTACGAGCAGTACTTC.

The chain carries TRBV19 and TRBJ1-5; TRBD1 might be the D (6 bases). Trimming took 7 bases from V and 3 from J, leaving 19 bases between them. The CDR3 totals 16 residues. CDR1 and CDR2 from the germline V gene are LNHDA and SQIVND (reference sequence). The CDR3 DNA reads TGTGCCAGTACTACCTCGGGGAGGGGGACCAATCAGCCCCAGCATTTT. Translation: CASTTSGRGTNQPQHF. The complete variable domain, with remaining parts taken from reference TRBV19 and TRBJ1-5, reads DGGITQSPKYLFRKEGQNVTLSCEQNLNHDAMYWYRQDPGQGLRLIYYSQIVNDFQKGDIAEGYSVSREKKESFPLTVTSAQKNPTAFYLCASTTSGRGTNQPQHFGDGTRLSIL.

Worth noting for this clone: Other DNA sequences of this sample code for an identical CDR3. V and J are TRBV6-1 and TRBJ1-1; D not resolved. Germline CDR1 reads MNHNS; CDR2 reads SASEGT. The CDR3 spans 13 residues. The ends were cut back, 0 bases at V and 4 bases at J, with 6 bases in the middle. In DNA form, the CDR3 reads TGTGCCAGCAGTGAAGCGCGACTCACTGAAGCTTTCTTT. It codes for CASSEARLTEAFF.

The chain recombines TRBV28 with TRBJ2-2; D is ambiguous. Germline lookup yields CDR1 MDHEN and CDR2 SYDVKM. Trimming took off 1 base at V and 1 base at J, with 4 bases between the two ends. The CDR3 is made up of 14 amino acids. CDR3 DNA: TGTGCCAGCAGTTTATACGGGAACACCGGGGAGCTGTTTTTT. This gives the protein CASSLYGNTGELFF.

For this clone: The sample has other DNA sequences that encode this CDR3 too. The chain has TRBV5-1 and TRBJ2-5; 8 bases match TRBD1. V lost 4 bases, J lost 1 base, and 3 bases stayed unmatched. The CDR3 contains 14 residues. CDR1 SGHRS and CDR2 YFSETQ come from the germline V gene. The CDR3 spells CASSNGQGQETQYF. As DNA, the CDR3 is TGCGCCAGCAGCAACGGACAGGGCCAAGAGACCCAGTACTTC. Drawing the rest from reference TRBV5-1 and TRBJ2-5, the complete variable domain is KAGVTQTPRYLIKTRGQQVTLSCSPISGHRSVSWYQQTPGQGLQFLFEYFSETQRNKGNFPGRFSGRQFSNSRSEMNVSTLELGDSALYLCASSNGQGQETQYFGPGTRLLVL.

The rearrangement links TRBV5-1 to TRBJ2-7, with TRBD2 as a possible D gene (6 bases). There are 15 residues in the CDR3. V was trimmed by 8 bases and J by 0 bases, leaving 18 bases between them. The germline CDR1 and CDR2 sequences are SGHRS and YFSETQ. CDR3 sequence: CASHHLFGSSYEQYF. The CDR3 coding sequence is TGCGCCAGTCACCACTTATTCGGGAGCTCCTACGAGCAGTACTTC.

The chain combines TRBV18 with TRBJ1-6, with 8 bases identical to TRBD1. V was pared by 2 bases and J by 8 bases, with 5 bases of the junction left unmatched. This CDR3 region has 15 residues. CDR1 is KGHSH and CDR2 is LQKENI in the germline V gene. CDR3 in amino acids: CASSPNGQGDSPLHF. CDR3 sequence (DNA): TGTGCCAGCTCACCAAACGGACAGGGAGATTCACCCCTCCACTTT.

This clone was recorded a few times. The chain links TRBV6-4 to TRBJ2-5; 8 nucleotides align to TRBD1. The CDR3 has 13 residues. The J segment lost 4 bases and the V segment lost 6 bases, leaving 4 bases of the junction unmatched. The germline V gene has CDR1 MRHNA and CDR2 SNTAGT. This chain's CDR3 is CASSRDRGETQYF. The CDR3 nucleotides are TGTGCCAGCAGCAGAGACAGGGGAGAGACCCAGTACTTC.

The CDR3: CASSAGTGRVESNQPQHF. CDR3 bases: TGTGCCAGCAGTGCCGGGACAGGGCGTGTGGAAAGCAATCAGCCCCAGCATTTT. The chain carries TRBV2 and TRBJ1-5, with 9 bases that match TRBD1. The germline V gene has CDR1 SNHLY and CDR2 FYNNEI. J lost 1 base, V lost 4 bases, and 11 bases had no gene match. The length of the CDR3 is 18 residues.

The chain joins TRBV7-3 to TRBJ2-5; D unresolved. The ends were cut back, 2 bases at V and 5 bases at J, with 12 bases in the middle. CDR1 SGHTA and CDR2 FQGTGA come from the germline V gene. This CDR3 comprises 14 residues. The CDR3 sequence: CASSLGSGPETQYF. The CDR3 bases are TGTGCCAGCAGCTTAGGATCTGGGCCCGAGACCCAGTACTTC. Combining the CDR3 with reference TRBV7-3 and TRBJ2-5 gives the whole variable domain GAGVSQTPSNKVTEKGKYVELRCDPISGHTALYWYRQSLGQGPEFLIYFQGTGAADDSGLPNDRFFAVRPEGSVSTLKIQRTERGDSAVYLCASSLGSGPETQYFGPGTRLLVL.

The J gene is TRBJ2-5, the V gene TRBV28; tentatively, D is TRBD2 (7 bases). Germline CDR1 is MDHEN and CDR2 is SYDVKM. The CDR3 runs to 16 residues. V was cut by 4 bases and J by 5 bases, with 20 bases left in between. CDR3 in amino acids: CASSSRDTPGGETQYF. CDR3 sequence (DNA): TGTGCCAGCAGTTCCCGGGACACGCCCGGGGGGGAGACCCAGTACTTC.

The rearrangement uses TRBV4-3 and TRBJ2-5, with D uncertain. The germline gives CDR1 LGHNA, CDR2 YSLEER. With 0 bases removed from V and 5 bases from J, the gap between germline ends came to 13 bases. CDR3 length: 15 residues. The DNA of the CDR3 is TGCGCCAGCAGCCAAGATCGATCCACCCGGGAGACCCAGTACTTC. This codes for CASSQDRSTRETQYF.

The V gene is TRBV9, the J gene TRBJ1-1, with 9 nucleotides matching TRBD1. From germline, CDR1 is SGDLS and CDR2 YYNGEE. V shed 8 bases, J shed 1 base, and the junction held 15 bases outside the gene matches. This CDR3 spans 17 amino acids. The DNA for the CDR3 is TGTGCCAGAACTCGCCGGGACAGGGAAGAGAGGAACACTGAAGCTTTCTTT. Translating it yields CARTRRDREERNTEAFF.

This clone was observed a handful of times. The chain is built from TRBV7-8 and TRBJ1-5; 11 nucleotides line up with TRBD1. The CDR3 loop spans 14 amino acids. The ends lost 6 bases at V and 7 bases at J; junction bases unmatched: 5. Germline V lookup: CDR1 SGHVS, CDR2 FQNEAQ. The CDR3 protein is CASRDRGPGQPQHF. CDR3 DNA sequence: TGTGCCAGCAGGGACAGGGGGCCGGGACAGCCCCAGCATTTT.